These 12 T cell receptor beta chains were all obtained from the same sample, sequenced in a study of blood T cell repertoires in COVID-19. Sequenced by immunoSEQ multiplex PCR; TCRdb stores in-frame clones only, minus some. The sample includes tens of thousands of clones, about 83% of them seen just once. Input material: peripheral blood. Receptors were obtained from a man older than 75 with acute or convalescent COVID-19.

This chain joins TRBV7-2 and TRBJ2-1; 10 nucleotides match TRBD2. Trimming removed 6 bases from V and 11 bases from J; junction bases left unmatched: 22. Germline V gene data show CDR1 as SGHTA and CDR2 as FQGNSA. The CDR3 spans 18 residues. The CDR3 spells CASRDGKLAGTSALKQFF. For the CDR3, the DNA is TGTGCCAGCAGAGACGGGAAGTTAGCCGGGACTAGCGCCCTTAAGCAGTTCTTC.

The chain employs TRBV28 and TRBJ1-2; 9 bases are a match to TRBD1. The junction had 8 bases not matched to a gene; V was cut back by 4 bases and J by 8 bases. The CDR3 loop spans 14 amino acids. From germline, CDR1 is MDHEN and CDR2 SYDVKM. This CDR3 reads CASSSGQGIQGYTF. CDR3 in DNA: TGTGCCAGCAGTTCGGGACAGGGCATCCAAGGCTACACCTTC.

This clone has just one count. The rearrangement links TRBV5-4 to TRBJ2-2; D possibly corresponds to TRBD1 (6 bases). Germline lookup yields CDR1 SGHNT and CDR2 YYREEE (reference sequence). V lost 2 bases to trimming and J lost 4 bases, with 12 bases between them. This CDR3 has 15 residues. CDR3: CASSLPRGSTGELFF. As DNA, the CDR3 is TGTGCCAGCAGCTTACCAAGGGGGAGCACCGGGGAGCTGTTTTTT. The whole variable domain, filled in from reference TRBV5-4 and TRBJ2-2, reads ETGVTQSPTHLIKTRGQQVTLRCSSQSGHNTVSWYQQALGQGPQFIFQYYREEENGRGNFPPRFSGLQFPNYSSELNVNALELDDSALYLCASSLPRGSTGELFFGEGSRLTVL.

The V gene is TRBV5-1, the J gene TRBJ2-1; 10 nucleotides agree with TRBD2. The CDR3 is 17 amino acids. With V trimmed by 3 bases and J by 7 bases, 13 bases remained unmatched. In germline, CDR1 is SGHRS, CDR2 YFSETQ. The CDR3 DNA is TGCGCCAGCAGCTGGGGCTGGGTAGCGGGGGGTAAAAATGAGCAGTTCTTC. This gives the protein CASSWGWVAGGKNEQFF.

The gene calls are TRBV29-1 and TRBJ2-1; 11 nucleotides line up with TRBD2. This CDR3 has 17 amino acids. Germline lookup yields CDR1 SQVTM and CDR2 ANQGSEA. With 6 bases clipped from V and 0 bases from J, the junction kept 10 bases outside the gene matches. Written as DNA, the CDR3 is TGCAGCGTCTCGGGACTAGCGGAGACAAGCTCCTACAATGAGCAGTTCTTC. Residues: CSVSGLAETSSYNEQFF.

V gene TRBV28 combines with J gene TRBJ2-1; the D is unclear. This CDR3 is 11 amino acids long. The germline V and J ends were trimmed by 2 bases and 10 bases, with 6 bases remaining between them. CDR1 is MDHEN and CDR2 is SYDVKM in the germline V gene. Here the CDR3 reads CASSLRSEQFF. CDR3 nucleotides: TGTGCCAGCAGTTTAAGGAGCGAGCAGTTCTTC. Supplemented by reference TRBV28 and TRBJ2-1, the full variable domain reads DVKVTQSSRYLVKRTGEKVFLECVQDMDHENMFWYRQDPGLGLRLIYFSYDVKMKEKGDIPEGYSVSREKKERFSLILESASTNQTSMYLCASSLRSEQFFGPGTRLTVL.

V usage is TRBV28 and J usage is TRBJ2-1, with 7 bases aligning to TRBD2. From germline, CDR1 is MDHEN and CDR2 SYDVKM. The CDR3 is made up of 15 amino acids. The ends lost 4 bases at V and 3 bases at J; junction bases unmatched: 6. CDR3: CASSSTGLNYNEQFF. DNA of the CDR3: TGTGCCAGCAGTTCAACGGGACTAAACTACAATGAGCAGTTCTTC.

The chain carries TRBV6-6 and TRBJ1-5; TRBD1 agrees at 7 bases. This CDR3 contains 15 residues. Trimming removed 2 bases from V and 4 bases from J; junction bases left unmatched: 5. The germline gives CDR1 MNHNY, CDR2 SVGAGI (reference sequence). Written as DNA, the CDR3 is TGTGCCAGCAGTTACCCCTCGGGACAGAATCAGCCCCAGCATTTT. Translation gives CASSYPSGQNQPQHF.

V is TRBV7-3 and J is TRBJ1-2; a weak D match, TRBD1 (5 bases). In germline, CDR1 is SGHTA, CDR2 FQGTGA. The CDR3 sequence is 17 residues long. Trimming left V 5 bases short and J 3 bases short, with 22 bases between. CDR3 coding DNA: TGTGCCAGCAGCCCCCCCAAGGGACTGCCTAGAGACTATGGCTACACCTTC. This codes for CASSPPKGLPRDYGYTF.

The CDR3 is CASSGDRGRTRLSYEQYF. CDR3 nucleotides: TGTGCCAGCAGCGGGGACAGGGGGCGCACCCGTCTCTCCTACGAGCAGTACTTC. The J gene is TRBJ2-7, the V gene TRBV5-5, with TRBD1 matching 12 bases. Germline V gives CDR1 SGHKS, CDR2 YYEKEE (reference sequence). With V trimmed by 4 bases and J by 0 bases, 11 bases remained unmatched. CDR3 size: 18 residues.

V and J are TRBV6-5 and TRBJ2-7, with D maybe TRBD1 (5 bases). The V end lost 0 bases, the J end lost 1 base, and 13 bases lay between the germline ends. The CDR3 is 16 residues long. In germline, CDR1 is MNHEY, CDR2 SVGAGI. This chain's CDR3 is CASSYSRPRVSYEQYF. The DNA for the CDR3 is TGTGCCAGCAGTTACTCTCGGCCCAGGGTTTCCTACGAGCAGTACTTC.

In regard to this clone: One end of the junction is discordant with germline, which a read error may explain. The rearrangement joins TRBV27 to TRBJ1-2; 8 positions agree with TRBD1. CDR1 is MNHEY and CDR2 is SMNVEV in the germline V gene (reference sequence). The CDR3 spans 15 residues. The CDR3 protein is CASSLLGSPGQVPFF. In DNA, the CDR3 is TGTGCCAGCAGTTTACTGGGTAGTCCGGGACAGGTTCCCTTCTTC.